This T cell receptor (beta chain) was identified in a study of post-analysis software for immune sequencing data. Study-level results: Patients carried a few TRBV segments more frequently than controls did, and TRBV5-6, TRBV5-1 and TRBV20-1 were among them.

Unique molecular identifiers featured in each of the TCR beta cDNA libraries. Each CDR3 protein is one row after TCRdb ran MiXCR on the PCR reads. The repertoire holds about 540,000 distinct CDR3 sequences, with under 40% as singletons. This CDR3 is built from 14 residues. This clonotype has at least ten counts. What it binds is unknown. At one boundary the junction diverges from the germline segment, which might be a read error. The receptor was isolated from a girl under 18 with multiple sclerosis. This chain links TRBV12-3 or TRBV12-4 with TRBJ2-3; D is uncertain. Sequenced: blood. The CDR3 loop reads CASSPTVRADAQYF. CDR3 bases: TGTGCCAGCAGTCCCACAGTGAGAGCAGATGCGCAGTATTTT.